Listed below are T cell receptor beta chains from one sample, sequenced in a study of blood T cell repertoires in COVID-19. The assay was immunoSEQ multiplex PCR, and TCRdb's table has in-frame clones only and misses some. The sample includes some 270,000 clones, about 82% of them seen just once. Sequenced material: peripheral blood. The receptor set was obtained from an elderly woman with COVID-19, enrolled during active disease. CDR3s include the opening cysteine and the closing phenylalanine or tryptophan. A D gene is named only where the DNA matches it firmly. Clone size is shown for a subset of rows, as once, few, many or a class of expanded clone.

abundance	d_gene	v_gene	j_gene	CDR3nt	CDR3aa
-	-	TRBV9	TRBJ2-7	TGTGCCAGCAGCGTGAACATCGGGGGAGCCTACGAGCAGTACTTC	CASSVNIGGAYEQYF
-	-	TRBV29-1	TRBJ1-1	TGCAGCGTTACATATTTAGGGGGAATGGGCACTGAAGCTTTCTTT	CSVTYLGGMGTEAFF
-	TRBD1	TRBV9	TRBJ1-2	TGTGCCAGCAGCGTAGGAGGGACAGGGTCTCTGGTGGATGGCTACACCTTC	CASSVGGTGSLVDGYTF
-	-	TRBV10-1	TRBJ2-1	TGCGCCAGCAGCCCCAGGGTTTTCGAGGACAATGAGCAGTTCTTC	CASSPRVFEDNEQFF
-	-	TRBV6-5	TRBJ1-5	TGTGCCAGTAAACAGGGTAACCTCAATCAGCCCCAGCATTTT	CASKQGNLNQPQHF
-	TRBD1	TRBV5-1	TRBJ1-1	TGCGCCAGCAGGGAGGGGACAGGGAGAACTGAAGCTTTCTTT	CASREGTGRTEAFF
-	-	TRBV3-1/TRBV3-2	TRBJ2-2	TGTGCCAGCAGCCTATCGGTCCCCTCCGGGGAGCTGTTTTTT	CASSLSVPSGELFF
-	-	TRBV5-8	TRBJ1-2	TGTGCCAGCAGCTTGGTTCAGGGTTTAGGCTACACCTTC	CASSLVQGLGYTF
-	TRBD1	TRBV10-3	TRBJ1-1	TGTGCCATCATGGGACAGAGGAACACTGAAGCTTTCTTT	CAIMGQRNTEAFF
-	-	TRBV7-9	TRBJ1-6	TGTGCCAGCAGCTTAGACGGGGGAAATAATTCACCCCTCCACTTT	CASSLDGGNNSPLHF
-	-	TRBV10-1	TRBJ2-1	TGCGCCAGCAGTGAGTCGGCCGTCGATGAGCAGTTCTTC	CASSESAVDEQFF
-	TRBD2	TRBV24-1	TRBJ2-1	TGTGCCACGAGTACTAGCGGGGGACCTAATGAGCAGTTCTTC	CATSTSGGPNEQFF
-	-	TRBV5-1	TRBJ1-3	TGCGCCAGCAGCGGCGGGACGGAGAGCTCTGGAAACACCATATATTTT	CASSGGTESSGNTIYF
once	TRBD2	TRBV11-3	TRBJ2-3	TGTGCCAGCAGCTTAGAAGGCGGGGGGAGCACAGATACGCAGTATTTT	CASSLEGGGSTDTQYF
-	TRBD2	TRBV5-1	TRBJ2-3	TGCGCCAGCCGGAATAGCGGGGGGGCCGGAGATACGCAGTATTTT	CASRNSGGAGDTQYF
-	-	TRBV19	TRBJ1-2	TGTGCCACTGAGAGCAGGGCCTCTACCTATGGCTACACCTTC	CATESRASTYGYTF
-	-	TRBV29-1	TRBJ1-2	TGCAGCGTCCCCGCCGAAGGAGTTAACTATGGCTACACCTTC	CSVPAEGVNYGYTF
-	TRBD2	TRBV6-2/TRBV6-3	TRBJ2-3	TGTGCCAGCAGCCCTACCGGCGGGGGGATTAGCACAGATACGCAGTATTTT	CASSPTGGGISTDTQYF
-	TRBD2	TRBV5-4	TRBJ2-5	TGTGCCAGCAGCTCACCGGGACTAAAAGAGACCCAGTACTTC	CASSSPGLKETQYF
few	TRBD2	TRBV15	TRBJ2-3	TGTGCCACCAGCAGACAGACTAGCGGGGGCACAGATACGCAGTATTTT	CATSRQTSGGTDTQYF
-	TRBD2	TRBV7-2	TRBJ2-7	TGTGCCAGCAGCTTATTCTCGCGGGGGGCTACCGGGCAGTACTTC	CASSLFSRGATGQYF
few	-	TRBV6-5	TRBJ2-7	TGTGCCAGCAGTTACTCACAGGGACCCTACGAGCAGTACTTC	CASSYSQGPYEQYF
-	-	TRBV11-2	TRBJ2-1	TGTGCCAGCAGCTTAGGGTGGCCGGGCGGGGCGAGCTCCTACAATGAGCAGTTCTTC	CASSLGWPGGASSYNEQFF
once	TRBD1	TRBV5-1	TRBJ1-4	TGCGCCAGCAGCTTGGATCCCTCGGGACAGGGGGGCATCGGCGAAAAACTGTTTTTT	CASSLDPSGQGGIGEKLFF
-	TRBD2	TRBV27	TRBJ2-5	TGTGCCAGCACGGGACTAGCGGGGGAGACCCAGTACTTC	CASTGLAGETQYF
-	-	TRBV9	TRBJ2-7	TGTGCCAGCAGCGTAGGGGGCACTCGTGAGCAGTACTTC	CASSVGGTREQYF
-	-	TRBV7-9	TRBJ1-3	TGTGCCAGCAGCTTAGGACCAGGCGTCTCTGGAAACACCATATATTTT	CASSLGPGVSGNTIYF
-	-	TRBV3-1/TRBV3-2	TRBJ1-3	TGTGCCAGCAGCCAAGGCAGCTCTGGAAACACCATATATTTT	CASSQGSSGNTIYF
-	-	TRBV30	TRBJ2-2	TGTGCCTGGAGTGGGGGGCTCCTAGACACCGGGGAGCTGTTTTTT	CAWSGGLLDTGELFF
-	-	TRBV29-1	TRBJ2-2	TGCAGCGTTGGAGGTCAACCGAATTACGGGGAGCTGTTTTTT	CSVGGQPNYGELFF
once	TRBD1	TRBV7-3	TRBJ2-5	TGTGCCAGCAGCTCCACAGGGGGCGGAAGTATGGAGACCCAGTACTTC	CASSSTGGGSMETQYF
few	-	TRBV18	TRBJ2-3	TGTGCCAGCTCACCAAACATTGAGACACAGACAGCGCAGTATTTT	CASSPNIETQTAQYF
-	TRBD2	TRBV2	TRBJ2-2	TGTGCCAGCAGCGGGCTAGCGGGGGGGCGATCCGGGGAGCTGTTTTTT	CASSGLAGGRSGELFF
once	-	TRBV4-2	TRBJ1-1	TGTGCCAGCAGCCCAGGCAGATACACTGAAGCTTTCTTT	CASSPGRYTEAFF
-	-	TRBV6-5	TRBJ1-1	TGTGCCAGCAGCCCACCCGGGGGCACTGAAGCTTTCTTT	CASSPPGGTEAFF
once	-	TRBV7-3	TRBJ2-5	TGTGCCAGCAGCCAAGACAGGCAAGAGACCCAGTACTTC	CASSQDRQETQYF
-	TRBD1	TRBV5-1	TRBJ2-7	TGCGCCAGCAGCTTCCGGGGGGGACAGGGGACTTCTCCCTACGAGCAGTACTTC	CASSFRGGQGTSPYEQYF
-	-	TRBV2	TRBJ2-4	TGTGCCAGCAGTGAAGGCGTAGCCAAAAACATTCAGTACTTC	CASSEGVAKNIQYF
-	-	TRBV19	TRBJ1-2	TGTGCCAGTACCCCTCGGACGGGGGTAGTCGACTATGGCTACACCTTC	CASTPRTGVVDYGYTF
-	-	TRBV5-1	TRBJ1-1	TGCGCCAGCAGCCAAAATACAGGGAACACTGAAGCTTTCTTT	CASSQNTGNTEAFF